Only a few counts were recorded for the clone carrying this T cell receptor (beta chain). The CDR3 consists of 14 residues. The germline V and J ends were trimmed by 3 bases and 2 bases, with 11 bases remaining between them. From germline, CDR1 is SNHLY and CDR2 FYNNEI. The sample is drawn from a study of T cells of healthy individuals. TCRdb processed the 5' RACE reads anew with MiXCR; each CDR3 protein has one entry. The table has about 96,000 distinct CDR3 sequences, roughly 18% seen once. The V and J genes are TRBV2 and TRBJ2-7, with D perhaps matching TRBD1 (5 bases). This receptor was identified in a human donor in good health. As DNA, the CDR3 is TGTGCCAGCAGTGACGGACCCAGGGCCTACGAGCAGTACTTC. This translates into CASSDGPRAYEQYF.